The rows below give T cell receptor beta chains drawn from one sample of a study of OX40 agonist ivuxolimab in advanced cancers. TCRdb's copy holds only in-frame clones and misses some; the assay was immunoSEQ multiplex PCR. The table lists about 50,000 clones, nearly 80% of them singletons, with under 3% in the top ten. Sequencing used CD4+ or CD8+ T cells sorted from blood, obtained in a trial of the OX40 agonist ivuxolimab. The receptor source for this set is an adult with an advanced solid tumor such as melanoma, head and neck, liver or kidney cancer. The CDR3 runs from the conserved cysteine through the conserved F or W. A D gene is named only where the DNA matches it firmly. Expanded clones are given a class, and other clones once, few, many or no size at all.

- | TRBJ1-1 | TRBV6-1 | - | CAISPRLSEAFF
few | TRBJ2-1 | TRBV7-3 | TRBD2 | CASSLKVGGSHNEQFF
- | TRBJ1-2 | TRBV7-2 | - | CASSLDRVLGDYGYTF
- | TRBJ2-7 | TRBV19 | TRBD1 | CASSALGQSHEQYF
- | TRBJ2-1 | TRBV5-1 | TRBD2 | CASSLEELAGGQDEQFF
few | TRBJ1-1 | TRBV25-1 | - | CASRGGNRGNTEAFF
- | TRBJ2-4 | TRBV10-1 | TRBD2 | CASSLAGEENIQYF
- | TRBJ2-2 | TRBV14 | - | CASSQSRANTGELFF
- | TRBJ1-5 | TRBV29-1 | - | CSVRERQNQPQHF
- | TRBJ2-1 | TRBV6-1 | - | CASSAWVNEQFF
- | TRBJ1-1 | TRBV11-3 | - | CASSIARDTEAFF
- | TRBJ2-7 | TRBV7-8 | TRBD2 | CASSPISGTTEQYF
- | TRBJ2-1 | TRBV19 | TRBD2 | CASKGSGKASSEQFF
- | TRBJ2-3 | TRBV5-1 | - | CASSLQPGVGDTQYF
few | TRBJ1-1 | TRBV6-1 | - | CASSRDSRAEAFF
- | TRBJ2-1 | TRBV11-3 | TRBD2 | CASSLSSGRHEQFF
- | TRBJ1-5 | TRBV10-1 | - | CASGAQGNQPQHF
- | TRBJ2-3 | TRBV5-6 | - | CASSLRGISDTQYF
- | TRBJ1-2 | TRBV19 | - | CASSERRGGRRYGYTF
few | TRBJ1-5 | TRBV6-1 | - | CASSEGLAAGQPQHF
- | TRBJ2-3 | TRBV5-5 | - | CASSLAPGADTQYF
- | TRBJ1-6 | TRBV5-1 | - | CASSFERNSPLHF
few | TRBJ1-5 | TRBV10-3 | - | CAISDGDHQPQHF
- | TRBJ2-5 | TRBV28 | TRBD2 | CASSNRTSGRALETQYF
- | TRBJ2-1 | TRBV7-9 | - | CASNNGDILGYNEQFF
few | TRBJ2-7 | TRBV2 | TRBD2 | CASTFLAGDRRQYF
- | TRBJ1-2 | TRBV28 | - | CATSKDGVGIYGYTF
- | TRBJ1-1 | TRBV5-1 | - | CASSLGQSTEAFF
- | TRBJ1-1 | TRBV18 | - | CASSGSAGVNTEAFF
- | TRBJ2-2 | TRBV7-8 | - | CASSPILSAVNTGELFF
- | TRBJ1-4 | TRBV6-6 | - | CASSYPGLINEKLFF
- | TRBJ2-7 | TRBV19 | - | CASSQTGYEQYF
- | TRBJ1-5 | TRBV28 | TRBD1 | CASSSGQGAHQPQHF
- | TRBJ2-3 | TRBV6-5 | - | CASSYMDTQYF
- | TRBJ2-1 | TRBV7-2 | - | CASSLMTGYTAGGEQFF
once | TRBJ1-5 | TRBV19 | - | CASSMGVNQPQHF
- | TRBJ2-3 | TRBV5-6 | - | CASSLPGPDTQYF
- | TRBJ2-1 | TRBV11-2 | TRBD2 | CASSTQAGGSYNEQFF
- | TRBJ1-5 | TRBV19 | TRBD1 | CASSGDRAQPQHF
- | TRBJ2-5 | TRBV28 | TRBD2 | CASSFKWASGRAGETQYF
- | TRBJ1-6 | TRBV2 | - | CASSEDREWNSPLHF
once | TRBJ2-3 | TRBV7-9 | - | CASSAIASTDTQYF
once | TRBJ2-3 | TRBV2 | - | CASKIGGRGTDTQYF
- | TRBJ1-1 | TRBV7-9 | TRBD1 | CASSLRDRGRAFF
- | TRBJ1-5 | TRBV6-5 | TRBD1 | CASSYGQGYGNQPQHF
- | TRBJ1-1 | TRBV18 | TRBD1 | CASSPLVVDRGGTEAFF
- | TRBJ2-7 | TRBV28 | TRBD2 | CASSLWLRGLAGGTSYEQYF
- | TRBJ2-2 | TRBV7-3 | - | CASSPARPENTGELFF
- | TRBJ2-1 | TRBV27 | - | CASNTLGGGGNEQFF
few | TRBJ1-1 | TRBV6-1 | - | CASSEAFVTEAFF
- | TRBJ1-2 | TRBV2 | - | CASTITVNYGYTF
- | TRBJ2-7 | TRBV5-1 | - | CASSLTGAHEQYF
- | TRBJ2-7 | TRBV29-1 | TRBD1 | CSVGRDSQAEQYF
- | TRBJ1-1 | TRBV18 | - | CASSSGQTNTEAFF
- | TRBJ1-5 | TRBV7-9 | - | CASSGEGVGPQHF
- | TRBJ1-2 | TRBV5-1 | - | CASSHYSRGGYTF
- | TRBJ2-1 | TRBV10-2 | TRBD2 | CASGETGRRLAGGWNEQFF
- | TRBJ2-3 | TRBV14 | - | CASSRFSTDTQYF
- | TRBJ2-3 | TRBV10-2 | TRBD2 | CASSEFLAGPDTQYF
- | TRBJ2-7 | TRBV19 | TRBD1 | CASSIGSRTGVYEQYF